This T cell receptor (beta chain) emerged from a study of cytomegalovirus exposure and HLA in healthy donors (dated by TCRdb to about 2017). For the wider study: An earlier analysis of several hundred of the donors reported about 260 Gb of sequence data and roughly 120 million unique TCR beta sequences obtained from around 190 million T cells. Approximately 300 gigabases of sequencing data and tens of millions of unique TCR sequences made up an early release that covered 500 to 650 HLA-typed donors. The genetic ancestry cluster associated with self-reported Caucasian donors included about 84% of the 398 genotyped donors. The aim of the study was to test whether cataloging public T cell receptors could identify signatures of past pathogen exposure. The T cell repertoires of 670 or so subjects were profiled by immunosequencing and related to cytomegalovirus serostatus. Along with the approximately 700-subject first cohort, a separate validation cohort of 120 different subjects was used. High-throughput TCR immunosequencing, statistical association of individual TCRs with disease status, and machine learning were combined to predict cytomegalovirus infection status. A later analysis re-examined previously published TCR beta repertoires from hundreds of donors and added high-resolution HLA genotyping to investigate patterns of TCR occurrence. Rather than using new phenotypic data, the later analysis identified candidate immune exposures from TCR beta sequences and from how often those sequences occurred across donors. To decide whether each TCR beta V gene segment behaved as functional or pseudogenic, an earlier analysis of 587 of the donors relied on high-throughput TCR beta sequencing. Donor age, sex, ethnicity and CMV serostatus were compiled together with the repertoire data. Genome-wide SNP genotypes for about 55% of the roughly 670 donors were used in a later genetic analysis, which treated that subset as a discovery cohort. Every discovery cohort repertoire had been produced on one sequencing platform. HLA typing included class I and class II loci at four-digit resolution. The number of typed donors differed by locus: about 620-630 for A, B, C, DRB1 and DQB1; some 500 for DQA1; 600 to 610 for DPA1; and about 450 for DPB1. Four to six DR-DQ haplotypes were handled as single units for association and clustering, since linkage in the cohort was strong. Among 350 to 400 genotyped donors of the cohort, an average of approximately 240,000 unique TCR beta nucleotide sequences were sequenced per donor, around 18% of them non-productive.

Of note for this clone: This receptor's antigen is unknown. The sample holds no much larger clone one base away, and base qualities are not on file.

The paper's findings and limits, for the study overall: Specific HLA alleles were associated with 15,000 to 20,000 TCR beta sequences at a false discovery rate of 0.05 in a later analysis. A later genetic analysis reported fewer N-insertions in productive TCRs among donors in an Asian-associated ancestry cluster than the approximately 700-donor mean. CMV serostatus was the only immune exposure information available for the cohort. A later analysis found that HLA-associated TCR beta chains were more clonally expanded and had lower generation probabilities than equally common non-associated chains. Because counts were too low, about 15 rarely observed V segments, including chromosome 9 orphons, were left out of the earlier analysis of 587 of the donors. A later analysis found that TCR association rates varied across HLA loci, with DRB1 alleles showing the most associated TCRs and HLA-C alleles the fewest. Cytomegalovirus status was reported to be diagnosed by the classifier with high specificity and sensitivity in both the original and validation cohorts. The authors suggested that the approach could potentially be extended to other disease states and immunological phenotypes. Broadly in line with IMGT annotations, most TCR beta V segments showed up in productive rearrangements about 87% or about 30% of the time in an earlier analysis of several hundred of the donors. A cluster of highly shared sequence variants was judged likely to represent a technical artifact of the sequencing pipeline. In a later analysis, several top co-occurrence clusters were reported to appear linked to parvovirus B19, influenza, CMV and Epstein-Barr virus. Most TCR sequences were seen in very few donors, while some public TCRs were found in many individuals. Strong co-occurrence of HLA alleles, especially DR and DQ, made assigning TCR associations to individual alleles difficult. Because some donors lacked HLA typing at each locus, the association tests relied only on the typed subset. A further reported finding was that TCR beta sequences accurately predicted the HLA-A and HLA-B alleles for most subjects in the first cohort. In the study, about 150 TCR beta chains were listed as associated with cytomegalovirus. Correlated functional status among segregating V segments might be attributable to linkage disequilibrium, but an unknown experimental factor could not be ruled out. A later genetic analysis associated a missense DCLRE1C variant with V-gene and J-gene trimming of TCR beta chains, and an independent cohort replicated the association. A few of the identified cytomegalovirus-associated TCR beta chains were confirmed in vitro to be specific for cytomegalovirus antigens. A later analysis found that most CMV-associated TCR beta chains appeared HLA-restricted, with HLA associations seemingly driven largely by CMV exposure. Roughly uniform sequencing depth across donors was assumed in presence/absence analyses, although this assumption may not hold. In this cohort, only TCR beta chains were sequenced, and detectable features were limited by the absence of alpha or paired-chain data. Some IMGT-functional V segments, including TRBV6-2 and TRBV6-3, could not be distinguished by the 87-base-pair reads and were therefore excluded.

Library preparation used the immunoSEQ multiplex PCR assay. A mixture of 60 forward primers for TCR Vbeta segments and 13 reverse primers for TCR Jbeta segments was used in the multiplex PCR. Amplification of the CDR3 region of rearranged TCR beta genes was performed with a multiplex PCR assay on genomic DNA. Amplified TCR beta libraries were sequenced as 87-base-pair reads on the Illumina HiSeq System. In the original analysis: Across the 600 to 700 repertoires, a later analysis counted roughly 84 million unique TCR beta chains, roughly 11 million of which were shared by at least two donors. To remove PCR and sequencing errors, raw reads were error-corrected and collapsed into unique sequences using a nearest-neighbor algorithm that merged closely related sequences. To assign V, D and J gene segments, CDR3 sequences were aligned to IMGT reference sequences. For a sequence to be retained, a match of at least six nucleotides to both a V gene segment and a J gene segment was required. A rearrangement counted as productive if the CDR3 had no stop codons and remained in frame with V and J, and every other rearrangement counted as non-productive. CDR3 was defined according to IMGT convention as the region running from the second conserved V-encoded cysteine to the conserved J-encoded phenylalanine. Sequences without an unambiguous match to a single V gene segment were excluded from the earlier analysis of 500 to 700 of the donors. An earlier analysis of over 450 of the donors classified V segments as functional when productive rearrangements were above 56.7% and as segregating when the standard deviation between donors was above 5%. A statistical classification framework was built to diagnose cytomegalovirus status from the catalog of TCR beta chain sequences. In a later analysis, TCR nucleotide sequences were compared against IMGT/GENE-DB human TR gene sequences so that V and J genes could be assigned. The TCRdist pipeline was used in a later analysis to assign CDR3 sequences and most-parsimonious VDJ recombination scenarios. In a later analysis, each TCR beta chain was defined by its CDR3 amino acid sequence together with its V-gene family, and reads lacking a unique V-gene family were excluded. A later analysis removed 500 to 650 highly shared, low-generation-probability nucleotide sequences to deal with suspected cross-contamination and a sequencing artifact. In a later analysis, a clonal expansion index was calculated for each public chain from normalized within-repertoire ranks of inferred template counts. In a later analysis, generation probabilities were computed with a VDJ recombination model fitted to out-of-frame rearrangements, and the resulting probabilities were checked against IGoR. Hypergeometric tests were used in a later analysis to score TCR-TCR, TCR-HLA and TCR-CMV co-occurrence, with a repertoire-size bias correction applied to the TCR pairs. False discovery rates were estimated in a later analysis by permuting HLA or CMV assignments 20 times. In a later analysis, co-occurring TCRs were grouped with DBSCAN, and TCRdist sequence similarity was added when clustering was performed within HLA-allele-positive subsets. Repertoires with fewer than 30,000 or more than 120,000 public chains were left out of co-occurrence clustering, as were four to six repertoires with anomalous nucleotide sharing. TCRdb provides this immuneACCESS table in a form limited to in-frame rearrangements. Some clones are lacking; in checked studies, under half of them reflect an unresolved V gene, and why the rest are absent is not known. That table is the source of V, J and clone size, and D and trimming were worked out from the DNA. In this sample the table shows 150,000 to 170,000 clones, around 82% of which occur a single time. About 5.6% of the sample goes to the ten largest clones.

The germline V gene yields SNHLY for CDR1 and FYNNEI for CDR2. V loses 3 bases, J loses 15 bases, and the germline ends lie 15 bases apart. The CDR3, from cysteine to phenylalanine, totals 12 residues. Solely the CDR3 DNA is kept, with 36 bases framed from the first base. In total, roughly 710 healthy bone marrow donors made up the cohort. All cohort members were sampled while nominally healthy, although unrecorded immune exposures were likely present. The donor tested CMV seropositive and was one of the 289 seropositive cohort members. Every donor gave a peripheral blood sample, and the peripheral blood mononuclear cells from that sample were used for TCR beta sequencing. The Qiagen DNeasy Blood Extraction Kit was used to extract genomic DNA from the blood cell samples.

The TCR originated in a woman in her forties in good health and CMV-seropositive. The specimen sequenced was PBMCs. This sequence uses TRBV2 and TRBJ1-5; 5 matching bases give a weak D call of TRBD1. CDR3 reads: CASSEGKGRRHF. The base sequence is TGTGCCAGCAGTGAGGGAAAGGGGCGTAGGCATTTT.